This T cell receptor (beta chain) was recovered during a study of control samples from healthy donors and cancer patients. Repertoires were generated with immunoSEQ multiplex PCR, while TCRdb's copy carries only in-frame clones and drops some. The sample lists some 71,000 clones; about 87% were seen once. Germline CDR1 SGHDN, CDR2 FVKESK. The CDR3 is 14 residues long. The V and J ends lost 1 base and 5 bases respectively, with 11 bases between them. Specimen: PBMCs. This TCR came from a woman in her forties or fifties with head and neck cancer. The rearrangement uses TRBV14 and TRBJ1-2, with D tentatively TRBD1 (6 bases). The CDR3 here is CASSQGKGGYGYTF. The CDR3 bases are TGTGCCAGCAGCCAAGGGAAAGGGGGGTATGGCTACACCTTC.